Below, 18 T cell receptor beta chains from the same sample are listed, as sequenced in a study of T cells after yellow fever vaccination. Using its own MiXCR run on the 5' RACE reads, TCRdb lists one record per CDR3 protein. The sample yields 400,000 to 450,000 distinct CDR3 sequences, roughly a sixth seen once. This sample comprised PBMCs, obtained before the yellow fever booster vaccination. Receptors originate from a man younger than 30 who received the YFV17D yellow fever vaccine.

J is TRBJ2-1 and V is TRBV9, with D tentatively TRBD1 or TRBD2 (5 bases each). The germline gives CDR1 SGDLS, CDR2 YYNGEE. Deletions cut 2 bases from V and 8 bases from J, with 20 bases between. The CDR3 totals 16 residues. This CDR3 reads CASSVPVIGGTDEQFF. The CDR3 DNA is TGTGCCAGCAGCGTTCCGGTTATTGGGGGTACCGATGAGCAGTTCTTC.

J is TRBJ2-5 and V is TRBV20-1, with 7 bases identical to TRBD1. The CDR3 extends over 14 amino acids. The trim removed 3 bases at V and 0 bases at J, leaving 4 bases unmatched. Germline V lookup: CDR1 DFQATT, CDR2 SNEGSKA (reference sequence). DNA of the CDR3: TGCAGTGCTAGTTTACAGGGGAACCAAGAGACCCAGTACTTC. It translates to CSASLQGNQETQYF.

CDR3 nucleotide sequence: TGTGCCAGCAGCTTTGGTAGAAATTCACCCCTCCACTTT. Encoded protein: CASSFGRNSPLHF. The gene calls are TRBV7-9 and TRBJ1-6; D is unresolved. The CDR3 has 13 residues. From germline, CDR1 is SEHNR and CDR2 FQNEAQ (reference sequence). The V end lost 3 bases, the J end lost 7 bases, and 7 bases lay between the germline ends.

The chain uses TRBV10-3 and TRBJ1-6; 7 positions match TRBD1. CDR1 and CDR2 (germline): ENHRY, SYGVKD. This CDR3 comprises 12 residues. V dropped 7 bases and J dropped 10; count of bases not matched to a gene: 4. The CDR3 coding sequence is TGTGCCATCACGGCAGGGGGGTCACCCCTCCACTTT. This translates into CAITAGGSPLHF.

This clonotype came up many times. CDR3 DNA: TGCGCCAGCAGCCTCGACAGGGGGAACTACGAGCAGTACTTC. Amino acid sequence: CASSLDRGNYEQYF. The chain is built from TRBV5-1 and TRBJ2-7, with 9 bases lining up with TRBD1. The V segment lost 4 bases and the J segment 3 bases; nucleotides outside the gene matches: 5. The CDR3 covers 14 residues. The germline V gene encodes CDR1 SGHRS and CDR2 YFSETQ.

CDR3 DNA: TGCGCCAGCAGCCAAGCCGAAGGCCGGGGCGCCTACAATGAGCAGTTCTTC. It is translated as CASSQAEGRGAYNEQFF. V usage is TRBV4-1 and J usage is TRBJ2-1; D is tentatively TRBD1 or TRBD2 (5 bases each). The CDR3 spans 17 residues. Deletions cut 1 base from V and 2 bases from J, with 15 bases between. CDR1 and CDR2 from the germline V gene are MGHRA and YSYEKL.

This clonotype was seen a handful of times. CDR3 in amino acids: CASSRTSGDYEQYF. CDR3 in DNA: TGCGCCAGCAGCAGGACTAGCGGAGACTACGAGCAGTACTTC. The J gene is TRBJ2-7, the V gene TRBV5-1, with TRBD2 matching over 10 bases. The J segment lost 3 bases and the V segment lost 4 bases, leaving 4 bases of the junction unmatched. CDR1 and CDR2 from the germline V gene are SGHRS and YFSETQ. CDR3 length: 14 residues.

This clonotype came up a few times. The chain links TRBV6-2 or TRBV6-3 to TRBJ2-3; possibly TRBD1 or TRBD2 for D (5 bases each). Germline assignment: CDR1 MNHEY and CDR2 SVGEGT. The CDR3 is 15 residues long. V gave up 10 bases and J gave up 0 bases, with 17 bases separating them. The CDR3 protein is CATRGYWGSTDTQYF. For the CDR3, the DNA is TGTGCCACGAGAGGATACTGGGGGAGCACAGATACGCAGTATTTT.

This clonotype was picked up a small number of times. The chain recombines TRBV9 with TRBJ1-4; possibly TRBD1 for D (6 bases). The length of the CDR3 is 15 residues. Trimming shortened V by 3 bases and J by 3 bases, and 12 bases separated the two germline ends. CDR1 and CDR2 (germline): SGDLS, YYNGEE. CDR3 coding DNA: TGTGCCAGCAGCGATGGGGGGGCCTCTAATGAAAAACTGTTTTTT. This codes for CASSDGGASNEKLFF. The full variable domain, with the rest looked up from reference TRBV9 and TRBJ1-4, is DSGVTQTPKHLITATGQRVTLRCSPRSGDLSVYWYQQSLDQGLQFLIQYYNGEERAKGNILERFSAQQFPDLHSELNLSSLELGDSALYFCASSDGGASNEKLFFGSGTQLSVL.

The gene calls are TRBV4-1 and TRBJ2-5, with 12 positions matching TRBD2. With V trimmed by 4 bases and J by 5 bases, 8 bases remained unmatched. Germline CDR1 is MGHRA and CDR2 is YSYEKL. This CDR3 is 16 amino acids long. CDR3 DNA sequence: TGCGCCAGCAGCCCACGACTAGCGGGGGCAGGGGAGACCCAGTACTTC. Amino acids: CASSPRLAGAGETQYF.

The CDR3 nucleotides are TGTGCCAGCAGCTTAGGACCCCGCGATGGGGTGGCCCAGTACTTC. Residues: CASSLGPRDGVAQYF. The chain couples TRBV7-2 to TRBJ2-5; unclear D gene. The CDR3 extends over 15 amino acids. Trimming stripped 1 base from V and 9 bases from J, with 18 bases between. From germline, CDR1 is SGHTA and CDR2 FQGNSA.

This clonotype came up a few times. In DNA form, the CDR3 reads TGTGCCAGCTCACCACAGCCGGGGAACACTGAAGCTTTCTTT. Amino acids: CASSPQPGNTEAFF. V is TRBV18 and J is TRBJ1-1; D is undetermined. Germline CDR1 and CDR2: KGHSH and LQKENI. The V and J ends lost 1 base and 1 base respectively, with 7 bases between them. There are 14 residues in the CDR3.

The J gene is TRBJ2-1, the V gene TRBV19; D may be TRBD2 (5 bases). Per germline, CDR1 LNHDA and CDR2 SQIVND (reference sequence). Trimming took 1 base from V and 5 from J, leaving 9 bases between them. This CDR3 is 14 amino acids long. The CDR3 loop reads CASSIGWGDNEQFF. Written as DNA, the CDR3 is TGTGCCAGTAGTATAGGTTGGGGAGACAATGAGCAGTTCTTC.

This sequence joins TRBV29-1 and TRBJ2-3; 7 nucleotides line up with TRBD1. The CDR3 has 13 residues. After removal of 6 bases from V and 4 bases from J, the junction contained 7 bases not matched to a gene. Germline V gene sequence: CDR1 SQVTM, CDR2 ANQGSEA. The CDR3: CSVRGGEADTQYF. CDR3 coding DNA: TGCAGCGTCAGAGGGGGCGAGGCAGATACGCAGTATTTT.

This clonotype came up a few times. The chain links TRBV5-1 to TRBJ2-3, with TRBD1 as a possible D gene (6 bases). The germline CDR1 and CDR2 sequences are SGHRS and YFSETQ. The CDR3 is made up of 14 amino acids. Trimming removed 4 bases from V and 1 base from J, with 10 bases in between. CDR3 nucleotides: TGCGCCAGCAGCGCGGACAGAGGCACAGATACGCAGTATTTT. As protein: CASSADRGTDTQYF.

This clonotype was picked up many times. The CDR3 loop is CATLRDTLGYNEQFF. For the CDR3, the DNA is TGTGCCACCCTCCGGGACACCCTTGGCTACAATGAGCAGTTCTTC. The genes are TRBV25-1 and TRBJ2-1; D is perhaps TRBD1 (6 bases). The V end lost 10 bases, the J end lost 3 bases, and 19 bases lay between the germline ends. Germline lookup yields CDR1 MGHDK and CDR2 SYGVNS. The CDR3 totals 15 residues.

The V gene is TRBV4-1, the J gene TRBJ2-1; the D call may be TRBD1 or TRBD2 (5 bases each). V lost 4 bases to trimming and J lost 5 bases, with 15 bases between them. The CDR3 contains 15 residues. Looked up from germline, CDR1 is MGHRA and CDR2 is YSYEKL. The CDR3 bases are TGCGCCAGCAGCCGACCGGGACGGACGAACAATGAGCAGTTCTTC. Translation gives CASSRPGRTNNEQFF.

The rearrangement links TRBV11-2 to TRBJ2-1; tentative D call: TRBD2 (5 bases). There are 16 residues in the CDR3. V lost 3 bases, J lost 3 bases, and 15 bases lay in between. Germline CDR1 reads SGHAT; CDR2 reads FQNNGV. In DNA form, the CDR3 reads TGTGCCAGCAGCTTCGTAGGCGGGCTGATCTACAATGAGCAGTTCTTC. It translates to CASSFVGGLIYNEQFF. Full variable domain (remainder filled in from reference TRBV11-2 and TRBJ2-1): EAGVAQSPRYKIIEKRQSVAFWCNPISGHATLYWYQQILGQGPKLLIQFQNNGVVDDSQLPKDRFSAERLKGVDSTLKIQPAKLEDSAVYLCASSFVGGLIYNEQFFGPGTRLTVL.